A selection of T cell receptor beta chains follows, all from one sample in a study of naive and memory T cell subsets. Using its own MiXCR run on the UMI-ligation and nested PCR reads, TCRdb lists one record per CDR3 protein. This table holds 20,000 to 25,000 distinct CDR3 sequences, 5.5% to 7.5% found once. The sample was skin, taken from a tuberculin skin test site. These receptors were obtained from an adult in good health. CDR3s include the opening cysteine and the closing phenylalanine or tryptophan. D genes are given only for firm matches. Size is omitted from some rows. Given values are once, few, many or a class for expanded clones.

V	J	size	length	D	CDR3
TRBV9	TRBJ2-3	many	15	TRBD2	CASSPWGEGSGTQYF
TRBV7-2	TRBJ2-1	many	11	-	CASSPLGAQFF
TRBV2	TRBJ1-1	many	17	TRBD1	CASSESGYRDRDTEAFF
TRBV9	TRBJ2-7	-	15	TRBD1	CASSPAGGQGYEQYF
TRBV18	TRBJ2-2	few	16	TRBD2	CASSRSGRANTGELFF
TRBV6-2/TRBV6-3	TRBJ1-2	few	16	TRBD1	CASSWSPGQHFYGYTF
TRBV7-2	TRBJ2-3	large	17	TRBD2	CASSADLGLAGVNTQYF
TRBV7-2	TRBJ2-1	many	13	-	CASSFFLFNEQFF
TRBV20-1	TRBJ1-2	-	12	-	CSASLSGYGYTF
TRBV20-1	TRBJ2-1	few	15	TRBD2	CSASSGEGKNNEQFF